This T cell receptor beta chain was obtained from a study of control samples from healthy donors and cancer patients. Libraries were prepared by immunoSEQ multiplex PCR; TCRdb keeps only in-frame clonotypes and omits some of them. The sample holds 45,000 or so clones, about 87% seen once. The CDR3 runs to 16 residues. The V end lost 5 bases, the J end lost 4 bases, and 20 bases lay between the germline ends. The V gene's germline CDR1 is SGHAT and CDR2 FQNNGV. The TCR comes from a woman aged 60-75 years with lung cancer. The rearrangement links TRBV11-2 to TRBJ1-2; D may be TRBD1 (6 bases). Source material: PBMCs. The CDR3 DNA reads TGTGCCAGCAGCCCCAATGCCGGGGGGCTGAGCTATGGCTACACCTTC. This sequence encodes CASSPNAGGLSYGYTF.